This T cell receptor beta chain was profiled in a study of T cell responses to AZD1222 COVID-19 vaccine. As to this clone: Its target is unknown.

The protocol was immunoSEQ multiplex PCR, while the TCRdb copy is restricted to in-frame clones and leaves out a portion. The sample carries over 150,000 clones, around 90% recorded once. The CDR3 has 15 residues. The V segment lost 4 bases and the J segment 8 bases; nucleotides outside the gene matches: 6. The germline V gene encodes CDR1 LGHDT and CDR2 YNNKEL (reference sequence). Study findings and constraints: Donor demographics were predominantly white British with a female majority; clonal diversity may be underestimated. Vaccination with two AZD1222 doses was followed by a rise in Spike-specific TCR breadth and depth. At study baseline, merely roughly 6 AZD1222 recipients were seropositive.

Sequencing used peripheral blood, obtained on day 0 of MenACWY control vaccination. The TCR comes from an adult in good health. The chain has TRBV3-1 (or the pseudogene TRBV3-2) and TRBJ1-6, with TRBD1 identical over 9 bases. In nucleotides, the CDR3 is TGTGCCAGCAGCCGGACGAGACAGGGGGATTCACCCCTCCACTTT. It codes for CASSRTRQGDSPLHF.